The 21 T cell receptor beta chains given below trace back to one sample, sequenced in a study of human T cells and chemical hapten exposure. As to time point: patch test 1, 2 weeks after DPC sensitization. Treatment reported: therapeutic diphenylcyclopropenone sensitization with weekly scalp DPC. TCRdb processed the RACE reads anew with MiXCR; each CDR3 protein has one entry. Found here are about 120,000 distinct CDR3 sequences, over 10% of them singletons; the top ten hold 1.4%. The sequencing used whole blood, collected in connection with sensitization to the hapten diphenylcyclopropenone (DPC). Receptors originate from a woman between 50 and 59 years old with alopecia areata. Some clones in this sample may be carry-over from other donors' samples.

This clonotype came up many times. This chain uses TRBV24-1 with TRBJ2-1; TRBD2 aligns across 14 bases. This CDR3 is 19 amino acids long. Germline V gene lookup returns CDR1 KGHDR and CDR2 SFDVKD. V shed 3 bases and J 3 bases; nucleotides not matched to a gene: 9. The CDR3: CATSDPHGTSGRFYNEQFF. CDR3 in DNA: TGTGCCACCAGTGATCCCCATGGGACTAGCGGGAGATTCTACAATGAGCAGTTCTTC.

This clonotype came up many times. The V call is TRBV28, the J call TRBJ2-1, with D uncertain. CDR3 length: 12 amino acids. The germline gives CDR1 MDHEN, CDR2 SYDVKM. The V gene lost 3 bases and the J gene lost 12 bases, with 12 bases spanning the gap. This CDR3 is CASSLELTRQFF. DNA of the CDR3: TGTGCCAGCAGTTTGGAGCTCACGAGGCAGTTCTTC.

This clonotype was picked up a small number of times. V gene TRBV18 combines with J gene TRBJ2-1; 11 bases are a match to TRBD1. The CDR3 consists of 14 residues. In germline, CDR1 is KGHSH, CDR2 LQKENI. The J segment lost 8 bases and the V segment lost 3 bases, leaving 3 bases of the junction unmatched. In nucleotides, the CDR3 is TGTGCCAGCTCACCTGGACAGGGGGCCCATGAGCAGTTCTTC. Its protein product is CASSPGQGAHEQFF.

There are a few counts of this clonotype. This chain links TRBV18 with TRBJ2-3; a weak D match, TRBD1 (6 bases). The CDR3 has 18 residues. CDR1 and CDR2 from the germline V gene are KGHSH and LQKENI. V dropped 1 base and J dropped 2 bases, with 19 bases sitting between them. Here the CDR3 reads CASSPRQGSYRNTDTQYF. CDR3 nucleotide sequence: TGTGCCAGCTCACCACGGCAGGGGTCGTATCGGAACACAGATACGCAGTATTTT.

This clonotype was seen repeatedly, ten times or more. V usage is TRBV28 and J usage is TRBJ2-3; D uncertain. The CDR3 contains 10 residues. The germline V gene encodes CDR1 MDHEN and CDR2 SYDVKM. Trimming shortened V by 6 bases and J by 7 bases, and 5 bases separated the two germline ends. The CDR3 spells CASSEYTQYF. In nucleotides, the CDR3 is TGTGCCAGCAGCGAATATACGCAGTATTTT.

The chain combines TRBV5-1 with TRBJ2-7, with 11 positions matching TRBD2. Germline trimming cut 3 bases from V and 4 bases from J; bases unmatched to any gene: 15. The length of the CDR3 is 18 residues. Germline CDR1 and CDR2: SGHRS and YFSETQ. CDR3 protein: CASSSHISGTSGLYEQYF. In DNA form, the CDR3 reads TGCGCCAGCAGCTCCCACATTTCCGGGACTAGCGGCCTATACGAGCAGTACTTC. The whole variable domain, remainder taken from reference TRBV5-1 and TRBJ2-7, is KAGVTQTPRYLIKTRGQQVTLSCSPISGHRSVSWYQQTPGQGLQFLFEYFSETQRNKGNFPGRFSGRQFSNSRSEMNVSTLELGDSALYLCASSSHISGTSGLYEQYFGPGTRLTVT.

The CDR3 here is CASSLRTHNEQYF. Written as DNA, the CDR3 is TGCGCCAGCAGCCTTAGGACCCACAACGAGCAGTACTTC. V usage is TRBV4-3 and J usage is TRBJ2-7; D remains unclear. With 4 bases removed from V and 5 bases from J, the gap between germline ends came to 12 bases. This CDR3 is built from 13 residues. CDR1 and CDR2 from the germline V gene are LGHNA and YSLEER.

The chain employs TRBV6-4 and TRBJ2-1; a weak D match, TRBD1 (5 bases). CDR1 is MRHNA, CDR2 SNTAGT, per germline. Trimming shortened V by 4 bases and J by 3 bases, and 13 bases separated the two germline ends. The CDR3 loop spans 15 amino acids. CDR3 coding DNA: TGTGCCAGCAGTGCCGGACACGGCCTCTACAATGAGCAGTTCTTC. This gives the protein CASSAGHGLYNEQFF.

This CDR3 is CATKDRADTEAFF. The DNA for the CDR3 is TGTGCCACCAAGGACAGGGCAGACACTGAAGCTTTCTTT. This rearrangement joins TRBV24-1 to TRBJ1-1; 8 bases match TRBD1. Germline lookup yields CDR1 KGHDR and CDR2 SFDVKD. The junction had 4 bases not matched to a gene; V was cut back by 8 bases and J by 3 bases. This CDR3 comprises 13 residues.

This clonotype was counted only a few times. The CDR3 region has the DNA TGTGCCAGCAGTTTTGCGGTGATAGGGGCGGAGTATGGCTACACCTTC. It codes for CASSFAVIGAEYGYTF. The chain joins TRBV12-3 or TRBV12-4 to TRBJ1-2; D is perhaps TRBD1 (5 bases). V lost 3 bases and J lost 5, with 19 bases in between. The CDR3 runs 16 residues.

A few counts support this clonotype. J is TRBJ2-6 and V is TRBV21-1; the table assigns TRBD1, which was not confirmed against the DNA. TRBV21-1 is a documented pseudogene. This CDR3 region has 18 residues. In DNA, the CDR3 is TGTGCCAGCAGCAAAAAGGTTGGGCGGCACGCTGGGGCCAACGTCCTGACTTTC. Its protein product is CASSKKVGRHAGANVLTF.

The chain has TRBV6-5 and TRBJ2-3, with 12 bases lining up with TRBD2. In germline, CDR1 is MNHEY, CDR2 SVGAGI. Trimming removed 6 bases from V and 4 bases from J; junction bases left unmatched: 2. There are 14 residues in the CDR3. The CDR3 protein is CASRLAGGADTQYF. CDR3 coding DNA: TGTGCCAGCAGACTAGCGGGGGGCGCAGATACGCAGTATTTT.

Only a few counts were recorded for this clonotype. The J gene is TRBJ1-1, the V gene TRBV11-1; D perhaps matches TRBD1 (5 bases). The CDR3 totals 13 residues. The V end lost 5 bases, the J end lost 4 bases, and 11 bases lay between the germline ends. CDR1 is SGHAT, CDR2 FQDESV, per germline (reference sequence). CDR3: CASSAGRGTEAFF. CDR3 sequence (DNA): TGTGCCAGCAGCGCAGGAAGGGGCACTGAAGCTTTCTTT.

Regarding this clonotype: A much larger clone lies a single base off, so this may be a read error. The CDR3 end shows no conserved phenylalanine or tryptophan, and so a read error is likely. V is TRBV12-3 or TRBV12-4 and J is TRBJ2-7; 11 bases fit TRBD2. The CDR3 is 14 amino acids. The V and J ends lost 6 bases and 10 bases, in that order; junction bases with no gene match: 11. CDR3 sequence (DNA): TGTGCCAGCAGCCCATTATCTAGCGGGAGGATTCAGTACCTC. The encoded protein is CASSPLSSGRIQYL.

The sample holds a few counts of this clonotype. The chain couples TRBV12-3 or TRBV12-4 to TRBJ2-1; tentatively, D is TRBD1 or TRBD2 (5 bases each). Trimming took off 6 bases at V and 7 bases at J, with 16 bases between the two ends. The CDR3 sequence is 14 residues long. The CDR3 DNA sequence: TGTGCCAGCAGCCCGGGACCCGTTAGGAATGAGCAGTTCTTC. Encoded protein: CASSPGPVRNEQFF.

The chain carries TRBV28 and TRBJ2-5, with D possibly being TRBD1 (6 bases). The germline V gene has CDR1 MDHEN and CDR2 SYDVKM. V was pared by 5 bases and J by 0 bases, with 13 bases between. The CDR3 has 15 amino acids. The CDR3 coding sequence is TGTGCCAGCAGTCCGCCCGGACAGAACCAAGAGACCCAGTACTTC. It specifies CASSPPGQNQETQYF.

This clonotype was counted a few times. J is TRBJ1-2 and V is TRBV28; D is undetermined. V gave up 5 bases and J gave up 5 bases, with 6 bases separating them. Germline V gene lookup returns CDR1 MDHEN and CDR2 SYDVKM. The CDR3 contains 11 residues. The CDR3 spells CASSTIYGYTF. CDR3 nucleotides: TGTGCCAGCAGTACCATTTATGGCTACACCTTC.

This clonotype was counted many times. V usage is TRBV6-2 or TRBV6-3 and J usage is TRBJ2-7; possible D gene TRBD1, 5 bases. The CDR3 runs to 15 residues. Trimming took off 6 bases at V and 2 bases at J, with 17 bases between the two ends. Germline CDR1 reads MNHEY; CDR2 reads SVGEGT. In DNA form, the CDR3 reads TGTGCCAGCAGCCCGAGCCGGACAACCCCCTACGAGCAGTACTTC. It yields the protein CASSPSRTTPYEQYF.

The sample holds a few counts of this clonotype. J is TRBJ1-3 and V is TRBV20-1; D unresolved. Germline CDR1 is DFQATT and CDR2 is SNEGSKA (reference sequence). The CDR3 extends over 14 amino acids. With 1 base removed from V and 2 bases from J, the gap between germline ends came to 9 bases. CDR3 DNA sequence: TGCAGTGCTAGAGTGAATCAGGCTGGAAACACCATATATTTT. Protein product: CSARVNQAGNTIYF.

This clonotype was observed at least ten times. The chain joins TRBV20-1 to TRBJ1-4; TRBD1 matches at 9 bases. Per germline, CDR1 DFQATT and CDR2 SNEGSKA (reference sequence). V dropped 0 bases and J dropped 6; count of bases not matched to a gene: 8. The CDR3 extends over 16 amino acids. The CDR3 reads CSARDEDRGWDEKLFF. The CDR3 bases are TGCAGTGCTAGAGATGAGGACAGGGGCTGGGATGAAAAACTGTTTTTT.

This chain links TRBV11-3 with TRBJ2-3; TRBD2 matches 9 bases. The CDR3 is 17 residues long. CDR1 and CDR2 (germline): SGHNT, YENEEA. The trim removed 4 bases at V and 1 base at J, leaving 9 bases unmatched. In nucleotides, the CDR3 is TGTGCCAGCAGCTCGGGACTAGCCGAAGATCGCACAGATACGCAGTATTTT. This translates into CASSSGLAEDRTDTQYF.